This entry describes one TCR beta chain. Its specificity is unknown. The data derive from a study of T cell responses to AZD1222 COVID-19 vaccine. Study outcomes and limitations: Spike-specific TCR breadth and depth grew following two AZD1222 doses.

The table came from immunoSEQ multiplex PCR; TCRdb's copy has only in-frame clones and leaves some out. Here the sample spans over 120,000 clones, about 92% being singletons. Germline V gene lookup returns CDR1 LNHDA and CDR2 SQIVND (reference sequence). The germline V and J ends were trimmed by 7 bases and 8 bases, with 20 bases remaining between them. The CDR3 sequence is 14 residues long. V usage is TRBV19 and J usage is TRBJ1-2; D gene unclear. Source: peripheral blood, taken on day 0 of AZD1222 vaccination. This TCR was sampled from an adult in good health. CDR3 DNA sequence: TGTGCCAGTACCCCAGCCTTTCAGACTTCGGGCTACACCTTC. Protein sequence: CASTPAFQTSGYTF.